This entry is about one T cell receptor beta chain. Its antigen remains unknown. These data are taken from a study of T cells after yellow fever vaccination. Overall study findings and caveats: Boosting was followed by the reappearance of most primary-vaccination clones (roughly 96% CD4, about 90% CD8).

A single record per CDR3 protein comes from TCRdb applying MiXCR to the 5' RACE reads. The data hold 500,000 to 650,000 distinct CDR3 sequences, with roughly 14% observed a single time. CDR1 is MRHNA, CDR2 SNTAGT, per germline. V was trimmed by 3 bases and J by 7 bases, leaving 13 bases between them. The CDR3 covers 15 residues. The rearrangement joins TRBV6-4 to TRBJ2-6; D is unresolved. The specimen was PBMCs, collected on the day of the yellow fever booster vaccination. The receptor was derived from a man under 40 who received the YFV17D yellow fever vaccine. The CDR3 DNA is TGTGCCAGCAGTGAGTCACAGCATGGAGCCAACGTCCTGACTTTC. The encoded protein is CASSESQHGANVLTF.